One sample yielded the 30 T cell receptor beta chains listed below, sequenced in a study of cytotoxic CD8 clonotypes in ibrutinib-treated CLL (dated by TCRdb to about 2021). Library prep was done by the immunoSEQ multiplex PCR assay. TCRdb re-hosts the immuneACCESS table, in-frame sequences only. Its copies lack some clones; in the studies checked, an unresolved V gene accounts for under half of them, and the cause for the rest is not known. The sample table shows more than 11,000 clones, and under 70% are seen once. Under 6.5% of the sample is in the top ten clones. The sample was PBMCs, taken before ibrutinib treatment. Receptor source: a human donor with chronic lymphocytic leukemia.

The chain employs TRBV6-5 and TRBJ2-7; D gene ambiguous. CDR3 size: 13 residues. Germline loops: CDR1 MNHEY, CDR2 SVGAGI. V was trimmed by 3 bases and J by 5 bases, leaving 11 bases between them. CDR3 DNA: TGTGCCAGCAGTTATAGGCGACGGGACGAGCAGTACTTC. Translated, it gives CASSYRRRDEQYF.

There are a few counts of this clone. V is TRBV28 and J is TRBJ1-4, with a possible D match to TRBD1 (5 bases). Germline CDR1 and CDR2: MDHEN and SYDVKM. The CDR3 spans 15 residues. V shed 2 bases and J shed 0 bases, with 7 bases lying between them. In DNA, the CDR3 is TGTGCCAGCAGTTTAGTGGGGGCAACTAATGAAAAACTGTTTTTT. Amino acid sequence: CASSLVGATNEKLFF.

V gene TRBV5-1 combines with J gene TRBJ2-7; D gene unclear. CDR3 length: 11 residues. The V end was cut by 4 bases, the J end by 2 bases, with 4 bases between. The germline V gene has CDR1 SGHRS and CDR2 YFSETQ. In DNA form, the CDR3 reads TGCGCCAGCAGCGAGGCCTACGAGCAGTACTTC. Encoded protein: CASSEAYEQYF.

The rearrangement links TRBV7-9 to TRBJ2-7; D may be TRBD1 or TRBD2 (5 bases each). The V gene's germline CDR1 is SEHNR and CDR2 FQNEAQ (reference sequence). The CDR3 runs 14 residues. V was trimmed by 5 bases and J by 2 bases, leaving 13 bases between them. In nucleotides, the CDR3 is TGTGCCAGCAGCCCCACCGGGACCACCTACGAGCAGTACTTC. Residues: CASSPTGTTYEQYF.

The chain employs TRBV7-9 and TRBJ1-1; possible D gene TRBD1, 6 bases. CDR1 and CDR2 from the germline V gene are SEHNR and FQNEAQ (reference sequence). The CDR3 sequence is 12 residues long. Trimming cost V 2 bases and J 6 bases, with 7 bases left between them. This chain's CDR3 is CASSLRGAEAFF. CDR3 sequence (DNA): TGTGCCAGCAGCTTAAGGGGGGCTGAAGCTTTCTTT.

The rearrangement uses TRBV7-6 and TRBJ2-7; a weak D match, TRBD2 (5 bases). The CDR3 sequence is 15 residues long. V lost 1 base and J 4 bases, leaving 14 bases between the germline ends. Germline lookup yields CDR1 SGHVS and CDR2 FNYEAQ. CDR3 sequence: CASSLVPGSLYEQYF. Here the CDR3 DNA reads TGTGCCAGCAGCTTAGTTCCGGGATCCCTATACGAGCAGTACTTC.

This chain connects TRBV5-4 to TRBJ2-2; D gene unclear. Trimming took off 0 bases at V and 8 bases at J, with 5 bases between the two ends. In germline, CDR1 is SGHNT, CDR2 YYREEE (reference sequence). The CDR3 length is 12 residues. This CDR3 is CASSLDSGELFF. CDR3 coding DNA: TGTGCCAGCAGCTTGGACTCGGGGGAGCTGTTTTTT.

The rearrangement links TRBV5-1 to TRBJ2-2; 7 bases are a match to TRBD2. This CDR3 has 14 amino acids. Germline-derived CDR1 and CDR2 are SGHRS and YFSETQ. J gave up 4 bases and V 5 bases, and 5 bases lay outside the gene matches. The CDR3 sequence: CASRFSGRTGELFF. For the CDR3, the DNA is TGCGCCAGCAGGTTTAGCGGGCGCACCGGGGAGCTGTTTTTT.

The chain links TRBV29-1 to TRBJ1-5; the D is unclear. Germline CDR1 is SQVTM and CDR2 is ANQGSEA. The CDR3 length is 13 residues. V was trimmed by 8 bases and J by 6 bases, leaving 17 bases between them. The CDR3, as DNA: TGCAGCACCCGCGGGGTTTGTGGTCAGCCCCAGCATTTT. It is translated as CSTRGVCGQPQHF. The whole variable domain, filled in from reference TRBV29-1 and TRBJ1-5, reads SAVISQKPSRDICQRGTSLTIQCQVDSQVTMMFWYRQQPGQSLTLIATANQGSEATYESGFVIDKFPISRPNLTFSTLTVSNMSPEDSSIYLCSTRGVCGQPQHFGDGTRLSIL.

The chain has TRBV4-1 and TRBJ1-2; no clear D gene. In germline, CDR1 is MGHRA, CDR2 YSYEKL. The V and J ends lost 1 base and 4 bases respectively, with 16 bases between them. The CDR3 sequence is 16 residues long. The CDR3 loop is CASSQGHSLGTYGYTF. CDR3 sequence (DNA): TGCGCCAGCAGCCAAGGACACAGTCTCGGCACCTATGGCTACACCTTC.

The chain recombines TRBV5-5 with TRBJ2-3; D might be TRBD1 (6 bases). The ends were cut back, 3 bases at V and 0 bases at J, with 11 bases in the middle. Per the germline V gene, CDR1 is SGHKS and CDR2 is YYEKEE (reference sequence). The CDR3 is 15 amino acids. The CDR3 here is CASSWDTASTDTQYF. CDR3 bases: TGTGCCAGCAGCTGGGACACAGCTAGCACAGATACGCAGTATTTT.

The chain recombines TRBV10-3 with TRBJ2-2; D not resolved. Per the germline V gene, CDR1 is ENHRY and CDR2 is SYGVKD. The CDR3 totals 14 residues. V lost 6 bases, J lost 3 bases, and 11 bases lay in between. The chain's CDR3 is CAIRTLEDTGELFF. DNA of the CDR3: TGTGCCATCAGGACCCTCGAGGACACCGGGGAGCTGTTTTTT.

The J gene is TRBJ2-1, the V gene TRBV11-2; tentative D call: TRBD2 (5 bases). Germline V lookup: CDR1 SGHAT, CDR2 FQNNGV. Trimming shortened V by 3 bases and J by 0 bases, and 12 bases separated the two germline ends. The CDR3 is 16 residues long. Here the CDR3 reads CASSLDHGVSYNEQFF. DNA for the CDR3: TGTGCCAGCAGCTTGGATCACGGGGTCTCCTACAATGAGCAGTTCTTC.

DNA for the CDR3: TGTGCCAGCGCGGGGGCTTGGGATACGCAGTATTTT. It codes for CASAGAWDTQYF. The gene calls are TRBV27 and TRBJ2-3; D is perhaps TRBD2 (7 bases). The germline gives CDR1 MNHEY, CDR2 SMNVEV (reference sequence). The V gene lost 8 bases and the J gene lost 6 bases, with 12 bases spanning the gap. This CDR3 comprises 12 residues.

The chain is built from TRBV4-2 and TRBJ1-1; D gene uncertain. The ends were cut back, 0 bases at V and 9 bases at J, with 8 bases in the middle. Germline CDR1 is LGHNA and CDR2 is YNFKEQ. There are 12 residues in the CDR3. The CDR3, as DNA: TGTGCCAGCAGCCAAGATGACATTAAAGCTTTCTTT. Its protein product is CASSQDDIKAFF.

This clone was seen just once. The rearrangement links TRBV2 to TRBJ1-5; 7 nucleotides align to TRBD1. V shed 5 bases and J 3 bases; nucleotides not matched to a gene: 4. The CDR3 length is 14 residues. Per germline, CDR1 SNHLY and CDR2 FYNNEI. CDR3 coding DNA: TGTGCCAGCAGTTGGGACAGCCACAATCAGCCCCAGCATTTT. Amino acids: CASSWDSHNQPQHF.

This clone has just a few counts. V is TRBV18 and J is TRBJ1-2; D possibly corresponds to TRBD1 (5 bases). The length of the CDR3 is 14 residues. V was cut by 2 bases and J by 0 bases, with 7 bases left in between. Germline values: CDR1 KGHSH, CDR2 LQKENI. The CDR3 loop is CASSPGGANYGYTF. The CDR3 coding sequence is TGTGCCAGCTCACCAGGGGGGGCTAACTATGGCTACACCTTC.

J is TRBJ2-5 and V is TRBV6-1; 7 bases align to TRBD1. The CDR3 length is 14 residues. Germline CDR1 and CDR2: MNHNS and SASEGT. V lost 7 bases and J lost 5; bases outside the gene matches: 10. The CDR3 region is CASTPPGGGETQYF. The CDR3 DNA sequence: TGTGCCAGCACCCCGCCAGGGGGTGGTGAGACCCAGTACTTC.

This clone was recorded a few times. The chain links TRBV7-2 to TRBJ2-6, with no clear D. The length of the CDR3 is 13 residues. The ends were cut back, 3 bases at V and 3 bases at J, with 3 bases in the middle. Germline V gene lookup returns CDR1 SGHTA and CDR2 FQGNSA. CDR3 DNA: TGTGCCAGCAGCTTGGTTGGGGCCAACGTCCTGACTTTC. Amino acid sequence: CASSLVGANVLTF.

In DNA, the CDR3 is TGCGCCAGCAGCTTGATGGGGGCGCGGCGGTACTTC. This sequence encodes CASSLMGARRYF. V gene TRBV5-1 combines with J gene TRBJ2-7; TRBD1 might be the D (6 bases). The germline V gene has CDR1 SGHRS and CDR2 YFSETQ. This CDR3 region has 12 residues. Trimming cost V 1 base and J 12 bases, with 14 bases left between them.

The CDR3 spells CASSLEGSNQPQHF. In DNA form, the CDR3 reads TGTGCCAGCAGCTTGGAGGGTTCCAATCAGCCCCAGCATTTT. The rearrangement joins TRBV5-5 to TRBJ1-5; D remains unclear. Germline assignment: CDR1 SGHKS and CDR2 YYEKEE (reference sequence). V was pared by 0 bases and J by 3 bases, with 7 bases between. This CDR3 is built from 14 residues.

This clone was counted between two and nine times. The rearrangement links TRBV10-3 to TRBJ1-5; D is ambiguous. Germline V CDR1 and CDR2: ENHRY, SYGVKD. The CDR3 consists of 13 residues. Trimming pared 8 bases from V and 5 bases from J, leaving 13 bases between. The CDR3 region is CAIAGPEDQPQHF. The CDR3 DNA sequence: TGTGCCATCGCTGGGCCGGAGGATCAGCCCCAGCATTTT.

The chain links TRBV11-3 to TRBJ2-1; no clear D gene. Looked up from germline, CDR1 is SGHNT and CDR2 is YENEEA. The length of the CDR3 is 13 residues. The germline V and J ends were trimmed by 5 bases and 9 bases, with 14 bases remaining between them. The CDR3 spells CASSRIVGGEQFF. Written as DNA, the CDR3 is TGTGCCAGCAGCCGGATAGTGGGCGGTGAGCAGTTCTTC. The full variable domain, rest sourced from reference TRBV11-3 and TRBJ2-1, is EAGVVQSPRYKIIEKKQPVAFWCNPISGHNTLYWYLQNLGQGPELLIRYENEEAVDDSQLPKDRFSAERLKGVDSTLKIQPAELGDSAVYLCASSRIVGGEQFFGPGTRLTVL.

The genes are TRBV7-3 and TRBJ2-1; TRBD2 might be the D (5 bases). V dropped 2 bases and J dropped 2 bases, with 10 bases sitting between them. CDR1 is SGHTA, CDR2 FQGTGA, per germline. The CDR3 extends over 15 amino acids. In DNA form, the CDR3 reads TGTGCCAGCAGCTTAGGGCCAGCGGCCTACAATGAGCAGTTCTTC. Protein sequence: CASSLGPAAYNEQFF.

In its sample, this clone was seen a few times. The chain uses TRBV28 and TRBJ2-3, with a tentative D call TRBD2 (6 bases). Germline V gives CDR1 MDHEN, CDR2 SYDVKM. The CDR3 length is 14 residues. Trimming removed 8 bases at V and 4 bases at J, with 16 bases between. This chain's CDR3 is CASGGGSVSDTQYF. Here the CDR3 DNA reads TGTGCCAGCGGTGGGGGGAGTGTGTCAGATACGCAGTATTTT.

The rearrangement uses TRBV5-5 and TRBJ1-3, with D unresolved. V was cut by 0 bases and J by 4 bases, with 11 bases left in between. The length of the CDR3 is 15 residues. Looked up from germline, CDR1 is SGHKS and CDR2 is YYEKEE (reference sequence). The DNA of the CDR3 is TGTGCCAGCAGCTTGGACCCGCCAGCCGGAAACACCATATATTTT. Translated, it gives CASSLDPPAGNTIYF.

This sequence joins TRBV7-2 and TRBJ2-5; TRBD2 aligns across 10 bases. The CDR3 loop spans 16 amino acids. Germline-derived CDR1 and CDR2 are SGHTA and FQGNSA. Germline trimming cut 3 bases from V and 5 bases from J; bases unmatched to any gene: 9. The CDR3 loop is CASSFASGGGWETQYF. The CDR3, as DNA: TGTGCCAGCAGCTTCGCTAGCGGGGGTGGGTGGGAGACCCAGTACTTC.

The genes are TRBV28 and TRBJ2-4; possible D gene TRBD1, 6 bases. The germline V and J ends were trimmed by 3 bases and 6 bases, with 15 bases remaining between them. Germline lookup yields CDR1 MDHEN and CDR2 SYDVKM. The CDR3 contains 15 residues. In DNA, the CDR3 is TGTGCCAGCAGTTTCGAAGGGGGTGGGGGAAACATTCAGTACTTC. Translating it yields CASSFEGGGGNIQYF.

This chain uses TRBV2 with TRBJ1-3, with TRBD1 matching 8 bases. V was clipped by 5 bases and J by 8 bases; unmatched bases: 8. This CDR3 spans 14 amino acids. Germline V gene data show CDR1 as SNHLY and CDR2 as FYNNEI. CDR3 region: CASSPSGQGDTIYF. The CDR3 DNA reads TGTGCCAGCAGTCCCAGCGGACAGGGTGACACCATATATTTT. Using reference TRBV2 and TRBJ1-3 for the parts outside the CDR3, the full variable domain is EPEVTQTPSHQVTQMGQEVILRCVPISNHLYFYWYRQILGQKVEFLVSFYNNEISEKSEIFDDQFSVERPDGSNFTLKIRSTKLEDSAMYFCASSPSGQGDTIYFGEGSWLTVV.

This CDR3 reads CASSGQEVGGYTQYF. DNA of the CDR3: TGTGCCAGCAGCGGACAGGAGGTCGGGGGGTATACGCAGTATTTT. This chain connects TRBV21-1 to TRBJ2-3. TRBV21-1 is a recognized pseudogene. CDR3 length: 15 residues.